These T cell receptor beta chains were read from a single sample in a study of T cell repertoires in cytomegalovirus infection. These receptors have no known antigen. TCRdb processed the reads anew with MiXCR; each CDR3 protein has one entry. Of fewer than 950,000 distinct CDR3 sequences detected, approximately 29% appear once; the ten largest clones hold roughly 12%. Sequencing used cultured CD8+ T cells from PBMCs, obtained from culture after CMV antigen stimulation. These receptors were collected from a human donor in good health (CMV status not recorded). Some clones in this sample may be carry-over from other donors' samples. The CDR3 runs from the conserved cysteine through the conserved F or W. The D gene is left open where the match is weak. Rows give clone size only sometimes, using once, few, many, or a class for an expanded clone.

clone_size | j_call | d_call | v_call | cdr3_length | cdr3_aa | cdr3_nt
once | TRBJ1-1 | TRBD1 | TRBV19 | 15 | CASSTPQGGNTEAFF | TGTGCCAGTAGCACCCCACAGGGGGGGAACACTGAAGCTTTCTTT
many | TRBJ2-2 | TRBD2 | TRBV6-5 | 15 | CASSLLAGVSGELFF | TGTGCCAGCAGTTTACTAGCGGGGGTCTCCGGGGAGCTGTTTTTT
NA | TRBJ1-5 | TRBD1 | TRBV19 | 14 | CASSIQGGNQPQHF | TGTGCCAGTAGCATACAGGGGGGGAATCAGCCCCAGCATTTT
few | TRBJ1-1 | TRBD1 | TRBV20-1 | 14 | CSAKQGAMNTEAFF | TGCAGTGCTAAACAGGGGGCTATGAACACTGAAGCTTTCTTT
NA | TRBJ1-3 | NA | TRBV12-3/TRBV12-4 | 13 | CASSDSFGNTIYF | TGTGCCAGCAGTGACAGTTTTGGAAACACCATATATTTT
NA | TRBJ2-7 | NA | TRBV2 | 12 | CASTGTTYEQYF | TGTGCCAGCACGGGAACGACCTACGAGCAGTACTTC
NA | TRBJ1-1 | NA | TRBV20-1 | 16 | CSARDRNEGVAGEAFF | TGCAGTGCTAGAGATAGGAACGAGGGCGTCGCCGGGGAAGCTTTCTTT
NA | TRBJ2-1 | TRBD1 | TRBV2 | 15 | CASSDLGQGGDEQFF | TGTGCCAGCAGTGATCTGGGACAGGGAGGTGATGAGCAGTTCTTC
NA | TRBJ2-3 | TRBD2 | TRBV28 | 14 | CATRPAGTADTQYF | TGTGCCACTAGGCCAGCGGGGACGGCAGATACGCAGTATTTT
few | TRBJ1-4 | NA | TRBV5-4 | 15 | CASSLWGTNNEKLFF | TGTGCCAGCAGCTTGTGGGGGACAAATAATGAAAAACTGTTTTTT
few | TRBJ1-2 | NA | TRBV29-1 | 11 | CSVTTDYGYTF | TGCAGCGTTACAACAGACTATGGCTACACCTTC
many | TRBJ1-4 | NA | TRBV7-2 | 15 | CASSTYLGGGEKLFF | TGTGCCAGCAGCACTTACTTGGGGGGTGGGGAAAAACTGTTTTTT
few | TRBJ2-3 | NA | TRBV27 | 14 | CASSKGSPTDTQYF | TGTGCCAGCAGTAAAGGGTCACCCACAGATACGCAGTATTTT
few | TRBJ2-1 | TRBD1 | TRBV7-9 | 16 | CASSFAGQGIFNEQFF | TGTGCCAGCAGCTTCGCAGGACAGGGAATTTTCAATGAGCAGTTCTTC
NA | TRBJ2-3 | NA | TRBV28 | 12 | CASLWGGGSLYF | NA
NA | TRBJ1-2 | NA | TRBV27 | 13 | CASSYRQYYGYTF | TGTGCCAGCAGTTATCGACAGTACTATGGCTACACCTTC
few | TRBJ1-5 | TRBD1 | TRBV7-6 | 14 | CASSIGQGAQPQHF | TGTGCCAGCAGCATAGGACAGGGGGCACAGCCCCAGCATTTT
NA | TRBJ2-5 | TRBD2 | TRBV10-2 | 13 | CAAGGYYQETQYF | TGCGCCGCCGGGGGGTATTACCAAGAGACCCAGTACTTC
NA | TRBJ2-1 | TRBD2 | TRBV7-4 | 14 | CVTLTSGGYNEQFF | TGTGTCACTTTGACTAGCGGGGGTTACAATGAGCAGTTCTTC
few | TRBJ1-1 | NA | TRBV20-1 | 13 | CSASLEGNTEAFF | TGCAGTGCTAGCTTGGAGGGGAACACTGAAGCTTTCTTT
few | TRBJ1-5 | NA | TRBV2 | 15 | CASVLNLGSNQPQHF | TGTGCCAGCGTACTTAACCTAGGGAGCAATCAGCCCCAGCATTTT
few | TRBJ2-1 | TRBD1 | TRBV6-6 | 16 | CASSYLRDRGHNEQFF | TGTGCCAGCAGTTACCTCCGGGACAGGGGACACAATGAGCAGTTCTTC
NA | TRBJ2-1 | TRBD2 | TRBV7-6 | 16 | CASSLEASGVEGEQFF | TGTGCCAGCAGCTTAGAGGCTAGCGGGGTCGAAGGTGAGCAGTTCTTC